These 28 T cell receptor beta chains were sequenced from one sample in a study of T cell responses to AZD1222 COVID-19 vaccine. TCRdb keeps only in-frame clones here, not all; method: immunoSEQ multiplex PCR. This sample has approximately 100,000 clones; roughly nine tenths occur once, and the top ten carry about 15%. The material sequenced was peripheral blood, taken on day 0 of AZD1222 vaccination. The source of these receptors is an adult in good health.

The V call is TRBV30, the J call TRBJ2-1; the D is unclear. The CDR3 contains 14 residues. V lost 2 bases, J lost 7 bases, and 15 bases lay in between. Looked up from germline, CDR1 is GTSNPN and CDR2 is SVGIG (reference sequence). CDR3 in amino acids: CAWSRPAWRNEQFF. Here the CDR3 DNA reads TGTGCCTGGAGTCGGCCGGCCTGGCGGAATGAGCAGTTCTTC.

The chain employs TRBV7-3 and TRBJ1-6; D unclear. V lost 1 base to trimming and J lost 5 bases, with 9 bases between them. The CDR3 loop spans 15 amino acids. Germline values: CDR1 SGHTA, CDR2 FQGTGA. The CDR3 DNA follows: TGTGCCAGCAGCTTAAATGGTCCCAATAATTCACCCCTCCACTTT. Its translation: CASSLNGPNNSPLHF.

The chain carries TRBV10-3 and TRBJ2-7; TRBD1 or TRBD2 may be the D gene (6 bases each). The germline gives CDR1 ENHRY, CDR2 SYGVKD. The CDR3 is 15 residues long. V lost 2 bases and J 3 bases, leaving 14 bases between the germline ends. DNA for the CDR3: TGTGCCATCAGTGAGGGCGTGGGGGGCGGCTACGAGCAGTACTTC. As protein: CAISEGVGGGYEQYF.

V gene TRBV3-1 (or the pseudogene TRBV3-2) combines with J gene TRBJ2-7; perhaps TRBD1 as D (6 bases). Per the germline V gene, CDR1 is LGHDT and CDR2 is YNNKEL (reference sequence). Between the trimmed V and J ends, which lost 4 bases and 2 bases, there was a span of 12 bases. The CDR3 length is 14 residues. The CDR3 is CASSRNRETYEQYF. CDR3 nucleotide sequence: TGTGCCAGCAGCCGAAACAGGGAGACCTACGAGCAGTACTTC.

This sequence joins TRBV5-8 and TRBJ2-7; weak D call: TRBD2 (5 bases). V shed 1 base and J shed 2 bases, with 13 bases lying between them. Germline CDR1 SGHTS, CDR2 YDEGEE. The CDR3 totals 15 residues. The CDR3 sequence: CASSLSRGPPYEQYF. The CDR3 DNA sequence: TGTGCCAGCAGCTTGAGTAGAGGGCCGCCCTACGAGCAGTACTTC.

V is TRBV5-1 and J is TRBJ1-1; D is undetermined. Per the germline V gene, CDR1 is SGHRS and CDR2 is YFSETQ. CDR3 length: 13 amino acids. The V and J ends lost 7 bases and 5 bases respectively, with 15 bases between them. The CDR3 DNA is TGCGCCAGCCGGTGGGTTGAGGAGACTGAAGCTTTCTTT. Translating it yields CASRWVEETEAFF.

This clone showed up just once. The CDR3, as DNA: TGTGCCAGCACCCGGACTAGCGGGACCGGGGACCAGTACTTC. This translates into CASTRTSGTGDQYF. The V and J genes are TRBV6-5 and TRBJ2-5, with 12 bases lining up with TRBD2. CDR3 length: 14 residues. The V gene's germline CDR1 is MNHEY and CDR2 SVGAGI. With V trimmed by 7 bases and J by 10 bases, 10 bases remained unmatched.

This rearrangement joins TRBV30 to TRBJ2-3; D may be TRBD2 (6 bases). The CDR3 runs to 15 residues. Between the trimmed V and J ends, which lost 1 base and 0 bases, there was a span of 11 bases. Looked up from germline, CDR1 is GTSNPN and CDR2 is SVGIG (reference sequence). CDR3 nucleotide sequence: TGTGCCTGGAGTGCTAGCGAACTTAGCACAGATACGCAGTATTTT. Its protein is CAWSASELSTDTQYF. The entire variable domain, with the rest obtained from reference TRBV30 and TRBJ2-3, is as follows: SQTIHQWPATLVQPVGSPLSLECTVEGTSNPNLYWYRQAAGRGLQLLFYSVGIGQISSEVPQNLSASRPQDRQFILSSKKLLLSDSGFYLCAWSASELSTDTQYFGPGTRLTVL.

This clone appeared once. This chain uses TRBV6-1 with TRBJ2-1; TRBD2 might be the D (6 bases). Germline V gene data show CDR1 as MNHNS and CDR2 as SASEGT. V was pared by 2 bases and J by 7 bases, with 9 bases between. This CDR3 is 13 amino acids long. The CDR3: CASSESGSNEQFF. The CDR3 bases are TGTGCCAGCAGTGAATCCGGGAGTAATGAGCAGTTCTTC.

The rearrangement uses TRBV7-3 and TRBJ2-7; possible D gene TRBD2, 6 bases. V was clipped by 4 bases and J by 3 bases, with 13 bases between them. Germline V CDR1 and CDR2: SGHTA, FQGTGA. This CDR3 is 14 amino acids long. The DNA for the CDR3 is TGTGCCAGCAGCTCCGAGGGAGGCCACTACGAGCAGTACTTC. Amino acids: CASSSEGGHYEQYF.

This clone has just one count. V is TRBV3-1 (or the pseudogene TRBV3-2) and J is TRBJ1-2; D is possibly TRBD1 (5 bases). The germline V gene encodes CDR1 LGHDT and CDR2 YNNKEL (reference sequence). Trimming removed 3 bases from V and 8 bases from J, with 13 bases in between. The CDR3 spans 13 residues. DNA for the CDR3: TGTGCCAGCAGCCACTCAGGGCCGGGGGGCTACACCTTC. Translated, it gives CASSHSGPGGYTF.

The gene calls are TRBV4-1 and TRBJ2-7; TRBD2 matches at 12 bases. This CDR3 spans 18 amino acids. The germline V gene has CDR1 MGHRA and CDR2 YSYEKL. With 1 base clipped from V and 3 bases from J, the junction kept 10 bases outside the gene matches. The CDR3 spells CASSQAPQTSGRFYEQYF. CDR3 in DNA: TGCGCCAGCAGCCAAGCCCCCCAGACTAGCGGGAGATTCTACGAGCAGTACTTC.

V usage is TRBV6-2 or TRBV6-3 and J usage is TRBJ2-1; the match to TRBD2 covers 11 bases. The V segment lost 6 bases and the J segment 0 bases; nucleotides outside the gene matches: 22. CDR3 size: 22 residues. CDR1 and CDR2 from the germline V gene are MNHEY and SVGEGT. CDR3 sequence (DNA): TGTGCCAGCAGCCCTCGCGGGACTAGCGGACCCAGAACTATCTCCTCCTACAATGAGCAGTTCTTC. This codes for CASSPRGTSGPRTISSYNEQFF.

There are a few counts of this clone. DNA for the CDR3: TGCGCCAGCAGCTCCGGGACATCTAGCACAGATACGCAGTATTTT. It yields the protein CASSSGTSSTDTQYF. The chain joins TRBV5-1 to TRBJ2-3, with D maybe TRBD1 (6 bases). The germline V and J ends were trimmed by 3 bases and 0 bases, with 11 bases remaining between them. Germline lookup yields CDR1 SGHRS and CDR2 YFSETQ. This CDR3 has 15 residues.

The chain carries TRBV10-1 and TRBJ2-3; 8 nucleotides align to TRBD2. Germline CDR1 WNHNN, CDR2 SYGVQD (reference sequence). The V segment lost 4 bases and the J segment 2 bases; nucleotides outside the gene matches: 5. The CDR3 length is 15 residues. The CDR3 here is CASSGTSSATDTQYF. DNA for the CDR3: TGCGCCAGCAGTGGGACTAGCTCCGCCACAGATACGCAGTATTTT.

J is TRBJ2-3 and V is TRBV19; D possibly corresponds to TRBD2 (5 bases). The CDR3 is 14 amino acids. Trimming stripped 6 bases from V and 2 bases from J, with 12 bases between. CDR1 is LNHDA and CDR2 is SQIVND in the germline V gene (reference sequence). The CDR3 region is CASRWTQLTDTQYF. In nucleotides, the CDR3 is TGTGCCAGTAGGTGGACTCAACTCACAGATACGCAGTATTTT.

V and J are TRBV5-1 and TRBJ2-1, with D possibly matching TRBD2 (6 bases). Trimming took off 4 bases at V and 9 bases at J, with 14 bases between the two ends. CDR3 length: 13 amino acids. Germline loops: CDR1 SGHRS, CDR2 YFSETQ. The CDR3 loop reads CASSITGGAEQFF. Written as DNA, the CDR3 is TGCGCCAGCAGCATTACGGGCGGGGCTGAGCAGTTCTTC.

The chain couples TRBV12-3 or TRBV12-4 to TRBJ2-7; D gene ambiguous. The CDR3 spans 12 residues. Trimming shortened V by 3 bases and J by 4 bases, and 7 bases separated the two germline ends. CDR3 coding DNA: TGTGCCAGCAGTTTGACGGTTTACGAGCAGTACTTC. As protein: CASSLTVYEQYF.

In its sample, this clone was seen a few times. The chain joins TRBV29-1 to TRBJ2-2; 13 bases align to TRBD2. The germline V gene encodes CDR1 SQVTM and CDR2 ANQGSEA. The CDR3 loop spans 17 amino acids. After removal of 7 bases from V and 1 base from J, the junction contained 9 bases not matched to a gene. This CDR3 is CSGARTSGRGNTGELFF. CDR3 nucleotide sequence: TGCAGCGGGGCCCGGACTAGCGGGAGAGGGAACACCGGGGAGCTGTTTTTT.

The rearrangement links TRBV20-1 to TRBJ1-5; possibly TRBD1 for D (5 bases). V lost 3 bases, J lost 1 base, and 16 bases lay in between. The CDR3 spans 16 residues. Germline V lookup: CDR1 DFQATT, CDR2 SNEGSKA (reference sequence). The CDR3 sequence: CSASALQGSSNQPQHF. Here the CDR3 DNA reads TGCAGTGCTAGTGCCCTCCAGGGTTCCAGCAATCAGCCCCAGCATTTT.

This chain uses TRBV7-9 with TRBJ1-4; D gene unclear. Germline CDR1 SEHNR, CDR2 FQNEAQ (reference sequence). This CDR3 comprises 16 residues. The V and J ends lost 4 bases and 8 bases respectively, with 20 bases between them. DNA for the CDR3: TGTGCCAGCAGCTCGAACCGGGATCCGGTCGTGGAAAAACTGTTTTTT. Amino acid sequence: CASSSNRDPVVEKLFF.

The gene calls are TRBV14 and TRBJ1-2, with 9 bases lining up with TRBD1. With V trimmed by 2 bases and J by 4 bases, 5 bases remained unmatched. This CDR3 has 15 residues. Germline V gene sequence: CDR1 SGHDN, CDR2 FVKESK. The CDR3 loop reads CASSQPGTGPYGYTF. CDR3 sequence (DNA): TGTGCCAGCAGCCAACCCGGGACAGGGCCCTATGGCTACACCTTC.

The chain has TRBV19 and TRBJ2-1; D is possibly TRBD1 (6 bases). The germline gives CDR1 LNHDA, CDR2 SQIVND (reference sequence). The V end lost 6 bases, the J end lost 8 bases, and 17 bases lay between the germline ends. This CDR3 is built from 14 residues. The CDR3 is CASRETGSRDEQFF. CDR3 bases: TGTGCCAGTAGGGAGACAGGTTCCCGCGATGAGCAGTTCTTC.

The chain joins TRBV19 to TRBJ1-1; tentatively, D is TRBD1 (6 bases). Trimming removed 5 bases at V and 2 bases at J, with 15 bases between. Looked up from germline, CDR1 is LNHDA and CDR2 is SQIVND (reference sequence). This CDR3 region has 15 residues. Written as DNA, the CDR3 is TGTGCCAGTAGTTTCCCCGGGACACTAAACACTGAAGCTTTCTTT. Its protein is CASSFPGTLNTEAFF. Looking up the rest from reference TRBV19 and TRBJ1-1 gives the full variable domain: DGGITQSPKYLFRKEGQNVTLSCEQNLNHDAMYWYRQDPGQGLRLIYYSQIVNDFQKGDIAEGYSVSREKKESFPLTVTSAQKNPTAFYLCASSFPGTLNTEAFFGQGTRLTVV.

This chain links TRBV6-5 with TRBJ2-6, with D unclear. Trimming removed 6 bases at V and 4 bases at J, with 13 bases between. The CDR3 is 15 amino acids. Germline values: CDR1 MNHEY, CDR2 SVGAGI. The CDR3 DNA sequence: TGTGCCAGCAGCTATCTTTTCCCCGGGGCCAACGTCCTGACTTTC. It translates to CASSYLFPGANVLTF.

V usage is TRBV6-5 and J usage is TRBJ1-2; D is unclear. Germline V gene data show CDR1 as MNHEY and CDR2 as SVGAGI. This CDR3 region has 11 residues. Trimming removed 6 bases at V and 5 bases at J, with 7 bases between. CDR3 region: CASSTLYGYTF. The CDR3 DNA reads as TGTGCCAGCAGCACTCTGTATGGCTACACCTTC.

The CDR3 loop reads CASSLVVGASPLHF. In DNA, the CDR3 is TGTGCCAGCAGCTTAGTGGTGGGGGCTTCACCCCTCCACTTT. The V call is TRBV11-3, the J call TRBJ1-6; D may be TRBD1 (6 bases). Germline CDR1 is SGHNT and CDR2 is YENEEA. V was cut by 1 base and J by 9 bases, with 10 bases left in between. The CDR3 has 14 residues.

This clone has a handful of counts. CDR3 coding DNA: TGTGCCAGCTCAACACAGGGGACTCTATCAGATACGCAGTATTTT. This translates into CASSTQGTLSDTQYF. The V and J genes are TRBV18 and TRBJ2-3; perhaps TRBD1 as D (7 bases). This CDR3 has 15 residues. Germline V gives CDR1 KGHSH, CDR2 LQKENI. V was pared by 5 bases and J by 4 bases, with 16 bases between.